One and the same sample provided the 27 T cell receptor beta chains below, sequenced in a study of blood T cell repertoires in COVID-19. The protocol was immunoSEQ multiplex PCR, while the TCRdb copy is restricted to in-frame clones and leaves out a portion. The sample lists some 170,000 clones, about 75% occurring once. The sample taken for sequencing was peripheral blood. The receptors stem from a woman between 50 and 59 years old with active or convalescent COVID-19.

In its sample, this clone was seen once. The chain combines TRBV11-2 with TRBJ2-7, with D possibly being TRBD2 (7 bases). This CDR3 is 17 amino acids long. CDR1 is SGHAT and CDR2 is FQNNGV in the germline V gene. V was shortened by 1 base and J by 1 base, with 17 bases between the two germline ends. CDR3: CASSLVVGGRGSYEQYF. CDR3 nucleotide sequence: TGTGCCAGCAGCTTAGTGGTGGGGGGGCGCGGTTCCTACGAGCAGTACTTC. The full variable domain, with the rest looked up from reference TRBV11-2 and TRBJ2-7, is EAGVAQSPRYKIIEKRQSVAFWCNPISGHATLYWYQQILGQGPKLLIQFQNNGVVDDSQLPKDRFSAERLKGVDSTLKIQPAKLEDSAVYLCASSLVVGGRGSYEQYFGPGTRLTVT.

V usage is TRBV6-6 and J usage is TRBJ1-4; 8 bases match TRBD1. The V gene end was trimmed by 6 bases and the J gene end by 7 bases; junction bases not matched to a gene: 10. Germline loops: CDR1 MNHNY, CDR2 SVGAGI (reference sequence). CDR3 size: 15 residues. The CDR3 nucleotides are TGTGCCAGCAGCCCTTCGACCGACAGGGGTGAAAAACTGTTTTTT. It encodes CASSPSTDRGEKLFF.

The V and J genes are TRBV7-3 and TRBJ2-3; the match to TRBD2 covers 9 bases. Germline V gene lookup returns CDR1 SGHTA and CDR2 FQGTGA. The junction had 14 bases not matched to a gene; V was cut back by 4 bases and J by 6 bases. This CDR3 region has 17 residues. As DNA, the CDR3 is TGTGCCAGCAGCTCACAACCTGCTAGCGGGGCCGGGGATACGCAGTATTTT. It encodes CASSSQPASGAGDTQYF.

V gene TRBV3-1 (or the pseudogene TRBV3-2) combines with J gene TRBJ1-6, with a tentative D call TRBD1 (5 bases). The CDR3 length is 15 residues. The V end was cut by 1 base, the J end by 7 bases, with 11 bases between. The V gene's germline CDR1 is LGHDT and CDR2 YNNKEL (reference sequence). DNA for the CDR3: TGTGCCAGCAGCCAAGCCCAGGGAATAAATTCACCCCTCCACTTT. Amino acid sequence: CASSQAQGINSPLHF.

CDR3 DNA sequence: TGTGCCAGCAGCCAAGTTTATGGCGGGGGGGCCGCAGATACGCAGTATTTT. Translated: CASSQVYGGGAADTQYF. The gene calls are TRBV3-1 (or the pseudogene TRBV3-2) and TRBJ2-3, with 9 bases identical to TRBD2. This CDR3 spans 17 amino acids. Germline values: CDR1 LGHDT, CDR2 YNNKEL (reference sequence). J was trimmed by 4 bases and V by 1 base; bases with no gene match: 9.

The sample holds a few counts of this clone. V and J are TRBV28 and TRBJ2-7; maybe TRBD1 (5 bases). CDR3 length: 18 amino acids. With 4 bases removed from V and 5 bases from J, the gap between germline ends came to 27 bases. In germline, CDR1 is MDHEN, CDR2 SYDVKM. The CDR3 loop reads CASSSRTPIWGQENEQYF. CDR3 DNA sequence: TGTGCCAGCAGTTCGCGCACCCCGATCTGGGGCCAGGAGAACGAGCAGTACTTC.

Notes on this clone: The junction does not match germline at one end; this may be a read error. The same CDR3 is also encoded by other DNA sequences in this sample. The rearrangement links TRBV5-6 to TRBJ2-1; 7 nucleotides line up with TRBD1. The CDR3 extends over 14 amino acids. Germline-derived CDR1 and CDR2 are SGHDT and YYEEEE. CDR3 DNA sequence: TGTGCCAGCAGCACACACAGGGGACGTAATGAACAGTTCTTC. It yields the protein CASSTHRGRNEQFF.

V is TRBV3-1 (or the pseudogene TRBV3-2) and J is TRBJ1-1; D possibly corresponds to TRBD1 (5 bases). This CDR3 has 17 amino acids. Germline CDR1 reads LGHDT; CDR2 reads YNNKEL (reference sequence). Trimming removed 7 bases from V and 3 bases from J, with 24 bases in between. The CDR3 region has the DNA TGTGCCAGCACCCGACCCCCCCAGGGAACGACGGACACTGAAGCTTTCTTT. This gives the protein CASTRPPQGTTDTEAFF.

The rearrangement uses TRBV4-3 and TRBJ2-7; D is unclear. The CDR3 contains 13 residues. The germline V gene encodes CDR1 LGHNA and CDR2 YSLEER. V lost 1 base, J lost 7 bases, and 11 bases lay in between. The CDR3 coding sequence is TGCGCCAGCAGCCAAGTGGTGAATCGGGAGCAGTACTTC. Amino acid sequence: CASSQVVNREQYF.

V usage is TRBV28 and J usage is TRBJ2-1; D unclear. Trimming pared 1 base from V and 5 bases from J, leaving 6 bases between. Germline CDR1 reads MDHEN; CDR2 reads SYDVKM. The CDR3 has 13 amino acids. As DNA, the CDR3 is TGTGCCAGCAGTTTATACGAGGACAATGAGCAGTTCTTC. Amino acids: CASSLYEDNEQFF.

V and J are TRBV6-1 and TRBJ1-6; no reliable D call. V lost 2 bases to trimming and J lost 7 bases, with 6 bases between them. This CDR3 contains 13 residues. CDR1 is MNHNS and CDR2 is SASEGT in the germline V gene. CDR3 protein: CASSESRNSPLHF. CDR3 nucleotides: TGTGCCAGCAGTGAATCCCGGAATTCACCCCTCCACTTT.

J is TRBJ1-2 and V is TRBV18; 10 bases are a match to TRBD1. After removal of 3 bases from V and 7 bases from J, the junction contained 5 bases not matched to a gene. Germline V gene sequence: CDR1 KGHSH, CDR2 LQKENI. The CDR3 contains 14 residues. The CDR3 reads CASSPGDRGFGYTF. The DNA of the CDR3 is TGTGCCAGCTCACCGGGGGACAGGGGATTTGGCTACACCTTC.

The V and J genes are TRBV3-1 (or the pseudogene TRBV3-2) and TRBJ2-7; D may be TRBD2 (7 bases). The ends were cut back, 2 bases at V and 2 bases at J, with 16 bases in the middle. Germline V gene lookup returns CDR1 LGHDT and CDR2 YNNKEL (reference sequence). This CDR3 is 16 amino acids long. CDR3 in DNA: TGTGCCAGCAGCCAACTTGGAGGGAGGGGGGCCTACGAGCAGTACTTC. This codes for CASSQLGGRGAYEQYF.

The chain combines TRBV19 with TRBJ1-1; D gene unclear. CDR1 and CDR2 (germline): LNHDA, SQIVND (reference sequence). Trimming removed 3 bases from V and 0 bases from J, with 11 bases in between. There are 15 residues in the CDR3. The CDR3 sequence: CASSIGNTMNTEAFF. CDR3 nucleotides: TGTGCCAGTAGTATCGGGAACACTATGAACACTGAAGCTTTCTTT.

The J gene is TRBJ2-3, the V gene TRBV4-2; the match to TRBD1 covers 8 bases. Germline CDR1 LGHNA, CDR2 YNFKEQ. The CDR3 has 15 amino acids. Trimming cost V 4 bases and J 3 bases; bases outside gene matches: 6. The CDR3 loop reads CASSRQQGATDTQYF. Written as DNA, the CDR3 is TGTGCCAGCAGCCGGCAGCAGGGGGCGACAGATACGCAGTATTTT.

The chain is built from TRBV24-1 and TRBJ2-5; 9 nucleotides agree with TRBD1. The V gene end was trimmed by 0 bases and the J gene end by 5 bases; junction bases not matched to a gene: 3. This CDR3 is 15 amino acids long. Germline V CDR1 and CDR2: KGHDR, SFDVKD. Here the CDR3 reads CATSDLTGGRETQYF. The CDR3 DNA is TGTGCCACCAGTGATTTGACAGGGGGCAGGGAGACCCAGTACTTC.

J is TRBJ2-5 and V is TRBV6-6; the D gene is possibly TRBD1 (6 bases). Trimming took off 2 bases at V and 2 bases at J, with 12 bases between the two ends. Looked up from germline, CDR1 is MNHNY and CDR2 is SVGAGI (reference sequence). This CDR3 contains 15 residues. CDR3: CASSYLLGGQETQYF. CDR3 in DNA: TGTGCCAGCAGTTACCTCTTAGGGGGTCAAGAGACCCAGTACTTC.

This clone appeared a single time. This rearrangement joins TRBV6-6 to TRBJ1-6; D may be TRBD1 (6 bases). CDR1 and CDR2 (germline): MNHNY, SVGAGI (reference sequence). This CDR3 has 15 residues. V was trimmed by 3 bases and J by 6 bases, leaving 12 bases between them. DNA for the CDR3: TGTGCCAGCAGTTATGAGGGGGTCGGTAATTCACCCCTCCACTTT. Protein product: CASSYEGVGNSPLHF.

The chain employs TRBV9 and TRBJ1-6; D gene ambiguous. Trimming removed 0 bases from V and 6 bases from J, with 13 bases in between. CDR1 is SGDLS and CDR2 is YYNGEE in the germline V gene. The CDR3 runs 16 residues. The CDR3 here is CASSVVPDAANSPLHF. CDR3 DNA sequence: TGTGCCAGCAGCGTAGTCCCAGACGCGGCTAATTCACCCCTCCACTTT.

The rearrangement uses TRBV6-2 or TRBV6-3 and TRBJ2-5; 9 bases are a match to TRBD1. This CDR3 has 16 residues. V was clipped by 6 bases and J by 4 bases; unmatched bases: 12. Germline V gene data show CDR1 as MNHEY and CDR2 as SVGEGT. CDR3 sequence: CASSPTTGGSRETQYF. The CDR3 region has the DNA TGTGCCAGCAGCCCAACGACAGGGGGATCTCGAGAGACCCAGTACTTC.

This chain joins TRBV10-2 and TRBJ2-3; D is perhaps TRBD2 (9 bases). Germline CDR1 and CDR2: WSHSY and SAAADI. Deletions cut 5 bases from V and 5 bases from J, with 20 bases between. CDR3 length: 16 residues. The CDR3: CASSPQGAGGQDTQYF. CDR3 nucleotide sequence: TGCGCCAGCAGTCCCCAGGGGGCGGGAGGGCAAGATACGCAGTATTTT.

The V call is TRBV25-1, the J call TRBJ2-3; D not resolved. V lost 7 bases and J lost 1, with 12 bases in between. Germline lookup yields CDR1 MGHDK and CDR2 SYGVNS. The CDR3 is made up of 14 amino acids. This chain's CDR3 is CASKPPIGTDTQYF. The CDR3 DNA follows: TGTGCCAGCAAGCCCCCGATCGGCACAGATACGCAGTATTTT.

The genes are TRBV20-1 and TRBJ2-7; 8 positions agree with TRBD1. There are 14 residues in the CDR3. The germline CDR1 and CDR2 sequences are DFQATT and SNEGSKA (reference sequence). After removal of 3 bases from V and 5 bases from J, the junction contained 9 bases not matched to a gene. The CDR3 DNA reads as TGCAGTGCTAGTGGAGGGGACAGGCTCAACGAGCAGTACTTC. Encoded protein: CSASGGDRLNEQYF.

This clone was found once. The gene calls are TRBV6-2 or TRBV6-3 and TRBJ1-2; tentative D call: TRBD1 (5 bases). The CDR3 sequence is 16 residues long. Germline CDR1 is MNHEY and CDR2 is SVGEGT. Trimming left V 6 bases short and J 8 bases short, with 25 bases between. CDR3 sequence: CASSPLKIRGTGGYTF. CDR3 nucleotides: TGTGCCAGCAGCCCTCTCAAAATCCGGGGGACTGGCGGCTACACCTTC.

The chain is built from TRBV15 and TRBJ2-3; 8 bases line up with TRBD2. Germline V lookup: CDR1 LNHNV, CDR2 YYDKDF (reference sequence). V was clipped by 3 bases and J by 5 bases; unmatched bases: 16. The CDR3 is made up of 18 amino acids. This chain's CDR3 is CATSSAVVAGRPGDTQYF. In DNA, the CDR3 is TGTGCCACCAGCAGCGCAGTAGTAGCGGGAAGGCCTGGAGATACGCAGTATTTT.

This clone turned up a few times. This chain connects TRBV7-2 to TRBJ2-1, with TRBD2 matching over 11 bases. Trimming at V came to 5 bases and at J to 5 bases, leaving 11 bases not matched to a gene. The CDR3 consists of 17 residues. The V gene's germline CDR1 is SGHTA and CDR2 FQGNSA. CDR3 loop: CASSLDLLAGGNNEQFF. The CDR3 region has the DNA TGTGCCAGCAGCCTCGACCTCCTAGCGGGAGGAAACAATGAGCAGTTCTTC. Full variable domain (rest looked up from reference TRBV7-2 and TRBJ2-1): GAGVSQSPSNKVTEKGKDVELRCDPISGHTALYWYRQSLGQGLEFLIYFQGNSAPDKSGLPSDRFSAERTGGSVSTLTIQRTQQEDSAVYLCASSLDLLAGGNNEQFFGPGTRLTVL.

The V gene is TRBV7-9, the J gene TRBJ2-1; 9 nucleotides match TRBD2. V gave up 2 bases and J gave up 0 bases; unmatched junction bases: 11. The CDR3 loop spans 19 amino acids. Per germline, CDR1 SEHNR and CDR2 FQNEAQ (reference sequence). The CDR3 nucleotides read TGTGCCAGCAGCTTAAAGGGCCGACTAGCGGTAAACTCCTACAATGAGCAGTTCTTC. Its translation is CASSLKGRLAVNSYNEQFF.